This T cell receptor beta chain was captured in a study of human thymus T cells. General observations from the study: Related research examined unrelated individuals and reported that their thymic repertoires overlapped highly.

Thymus tissue was removed during corrective cardiac surgery. On this clone: Its cognate antigen is unknown.

TCRdb's copy holds only in-frame clones and misses some; the assay was immunoSEQ multiplex PCR. Of about 78,000 clones listed, around 96% are singletons. There are 13 residues in the CDR3. The V and J ends lost 5 bases and 6 bases respectively, with 13 bases between them. Germline CDR1 SGHRS, CDR2 YFSETQ. This TCR derives from a boy under two years old with a congenital heart defect but otherwise immunologically healthy. This chain connects TRBV5-1 to TRBJ2-3; either TRBD1 or TRBD2 may supply D (5 bases each). Sequenced sample: thymus tissue. The CDR3 sequence is CASSRTWGDTQYF. DNA of the CDR3: TGCGCCAGCAGTCGGACTTGGGGGGATACGCAGTATTTT.